The 20 T cell receptor beta chains listed next were all sequenced from one sample in a study of human T cells and chemical hapten exposure. The sample's time point: patch test 1, 2 weeks after DPC sensitization. Treatment specified: therapeutic diphenylcyclopropenone sensitization with weekly scalp DPC. In TCRdb, the RACE reads were re-called with MiXCR into one record per CDR3 protein. This table holds about 80,000 distinct CDR3 sequences, roughly 7.6% found once. This material consisted of whole blood, taken in connection with sensitization to the hapten diphenylcyclopropenone (DPC). Every receptor here comes from a woman aged 25 to 45 with alopecia areata. Some clones in this sample may be carry-over from other donors' samples.

This chain joins TRBV6-5 and TRBJ2-5, with TRBD2 matching 12 bases. Trimming removed 4 bases from V and 7 bases from J; junction bases left unmatched: 4. Germline CDR1 is MNHEY and CDR2 is SVGAGI. CDR3 size: 14 residues. The CDR3: CASSSSGGEVTQYF. CDR3 DNA sequence: TGTGCCAGCAGTTCTAGCGGGGGGGAGGTGACCCAGTACTTC.

This clonotype has a handful of counts. This chain uses TRBV2 with TRBJ1-5; TRBD1 matches 7 bases. CDR1 and CDR2 (germline): SNHLY, FYNNEI. V lost 5 bases and J lost 4; bases outside the gene matches: 8. The CDR3 has 15 amino acids. For the CDR3, the DNA is TGTGCCAGCAGTATCGGGACAGCGAAGAATCAGCCCCAGCATTTT. As protein: CASSIGTAKNQPQHF.

This clonotype was detected many times. The rearrangement joins TRBV7-3 to TRBJ2-3; 9 positions agree with TRBD2. Germline lookup yields CDR1 SGHTA and CDR2 FQGTGA. CDR3 length: 16 residues. V shed 5 bases, J shed 2 bases, and the junction held 8 bases outside the gene matches. CDR3 coding DNA: TGTGCCAGCAGCCCAGTCGGGACTAGCTTCACAGATACGCAGTATTTT. It specifies CASSPVGTSFTDTQYF.

This clonotype was detected a few times. The chain recombines TRBV18 with TRBJ1-3; maybe TRBD1 (5 bases). This CDR3 region has 17 residues. Deletions cut 3 bases from V and 0 bases from J, with 15 bases between. From germline, CDR1 is KGHSH and CDR2 LQKENI. The CDR3 here is CASSPNQGDLSGNTIYF. The DNA of the CDR3 is TGTGCCAGCTCACCTAACCAAGGGGACCTCTCTGGAAACACCATATATTTT.

This clonotype was seen only a few times. The rearrangement links TRBV15 to TRBJ2-2; D not certain. The V gene's germline CDR1 is LNHNV and CDR2 YYDKDF (reference sequence). The CDR3 runs to 16 residues. Trimming took 4 bases from V and 0 from J, leaving 12 bases between them. CDR3 sequence: CATSNTEPTNTGELFF. CDR3 DNA: TGTGCCACCAGCAATACGGAACCCACGAACACCGGGGAGCTGTTTTTT.

This clonotype was seen more than once but under ten times. CDR3 sequence: CASSPGWGKGDATEAFF. CDR3 in DNA: TGTGCCAGCAGCCCGGGGTGGGGGAAGGGAGATGCCACTGAAGCTTTCTTT. The chain is built from TRBV28 and TRBJ1-1; D perhaps matches TRBD1 (5 bases). Germline V gene sequence: CDR1 MDHEN, CDR2 SYDVKM. V gave up 6 bases and J gave up 4 bases, with 24 bases separating them. CDR3 length: 17 residues.

This rearrangement joins TRBV6-1 to TRBJ2-5; possibly TRBD2 for D (7 bases). Trimming pared 6 bases from V and 4 bases from J, leaving 12 bases between. There are 13 residues in the CDR3. Germline V gene sequence: CDR1 MNHNS, CDR2 SASEGT. The CDR3 region is CASRKGGGETQYF. The DNA for the CDR3 is TGTGCCAGCAGAAAGGGGGGGGGAGAGACCCAGTACTTC.

About this clonotype itself: A much bigger clone sits one base away, suggesting this may be a read error. This chain connects TRBV29-1 to TRBJ1-1, with unresolved D. The CDR3 spans 10 residues. Germline CDR1 is SQVTM and CDR2 is ANQGSEA. The CDR3 DNA reads as TGCAGCGTTCATGAAACTGAAGCTTCCTTT. Amino acid sequence: CSVHETEASF.

This clonotype was observed a handful of times. This chain uses TRBV12-3 or TRBV12-4 with TRBJ1-3; a weak D match, TRBD1 (5 bases). The CDR3 length is 16 residues. V was clipped by 6 bases and J by 0 bases, with 15 bases between them. The DNA for the CDR3 is TGTGCCAGCAGCCCTACGGGGCTGATCTCTGGAAACACCATATATTTT. Translation: CASSPTGLISGNTIYF.

This clonotype was picked up many times. V usage is TRBV7-9 and J usage is TRBJ2-5, with a tentative D call TRBD1 (5 bases). Germline values: CDR1 SEHNR, CDR2 FQNEAQ (reference sequence). V lost 8 bases and J 2 bases, leaving 15 bases between the germline ends. This CDR3 is built from 14 residues. CDR3 in amino acids: CASYKGVRQETQYF. The CDR3 region has the DNA TGTGCCAGCTATAAAGGGGTTCGTCAAGAGACCCAGTACTTC.

This clonotype was picked up many times. This rearrangement joins TRBV12-3 or TRBV12-4 to TRBJ2-7; D possibly uses TRBD1 or TRBD2 (5 bases each). CDR3 length: 16 amino acids. V shed 6 bases and J shed 0 bases, with 18 bases lying between them. CDR3 sequence: CASSLLGTSSSYEQYF. CDR3 sequence (DNA): TGTGCCAGCAGCCTGCTAGGGACCTCAAGCTCCTACGAGCAGTACTTC.

This clonotype was seen at least ten times. The chain joins TRBV20-1 to TRBJ2-3; 8 positions match TRBD1. CDR1 and CDR2 (germline): DFQATT, SNEGSKA (reference sequence). The length of the CDR3 is 13 residues. Trimming cost V 7 bases and J 4 bases; bases outside gene matches: 7. The CDR3 nucleotides are TGCAGTGGACAACAGGGGGTCTCAGATACGCAGTATTTT. It yields the protein CSGQQGVSDTQYF.

This clonotype occurred a few times. This rearrangement joins TRBV20-1 to TRBJ2-5; D tentatively reads TRBD1 or TRBD2 (5 bases each). The CDR3 length is 16 residues. Germline CDR1 and CDR2: DFQATT and SNEGSKA (reference sequence). V was cut by 6 bases and J by 3 bases, with 23 bases left in between. CDR3 coding DNA: TGCAGTGCGCTCGAGCTTTGGGGGTCTAGTAAAGAGACCCAGTACTTC. Translation gives CSALELWGSSKETQYF.

This clonotype has at least ten counts. This sequence joins TRBV12-3 or TRBV12-4 and TRBJ1-1; no firm D call. The CDR3 contains 13 residues. Trimming took off 5 bases at V and 10 bases at J, with 17 bases between the two ends. CDR3 nucleotides: TGTGCCAGCAGTCCCCGAGCAGCCGACCGAGCTTTCTTT. Protein product: CASSPRAADRAFF.

At least ten counts were recorded for this clonotype. This chain uses TRBV3-1 with TRBJ2-7; D is unclear. The ends were cut back, 6 bases at V and 5 bases at J, with 8 bases in the middle. This CDR3 comprises 11 residues. Germline lookup yields CDR1 LGHDT and CDR2 YNNKEL (reference sequence). CDR3 sequence (DNA): TGTGCCAGCAGTTCCGGTGACGAGCAGTACTTC. Its translation: CASSSGDEQYF.

This clonotype has just a few counts. This sequence joins TRBV5-1 and TRBJ2-6; D is undetermined. CDR3 length: 15 residues. Trimming shortened V by 0 bases and J by 4 bases, and 8 bases separated the two germline ends. Germline lookup yields CDR1 SGHRS and CDR2 YFSETQ. CDR3 in DNA: TGCGCCAGCAGCTTGGGAAGGGCCGGGGCCAACGTCCTGACTTTC. This encodes CASSLGRAGANVLTF.

This clonotype was detected ten times or more. This rearrangement joins TRBV7-3 to TRBJ2-3, with 10 bases that match TRBD2. The junction had 16 bases not matched to a gene; V was cut back by 2 bases and J by 2 bases. Germline V CDR1 and CDR2: SGHTA, FQGTGA. This CDR3 spans 20 amino acids. This chain's CDR3 is CASSLVPQGVAGGPTDTQYF. In nucleotides, the CDR3 is TGTGCCAGCAGCTTAGTCCCCCAGGGGGTAGCGGGGGGTCCCACAGATACGCAGTATTTT.

This clonotype was seen at least ten times. The chain combines TRBV7-2 with TRBJ2-7; perhaps D is TRBD1 or TRBD2 (5 bases each). The CDR3 contains 13 residues. Trimming removed 3 bases at V and 3 bases at J, with 9 bases between. The V gene's germline CDR1 is SGHTA and CDR2 FQGNSA. The CDR3 DNA reads TGTGCCAGCAGCTTGGGGACGCTCTACGAGCAGTACTTC. It encodes CASSLGTLYEQYF.

This clonotype occurred a few times. CDR3: CASSRTFDGTASYEQYF. The DNA of the CDR3 is TGTGCCAGCAGCCGCACGTTTGACGGGACAGCGTCCTACGAGCAGTACTTC. This sequence joins TRBV7-8 and TRBJ2-7; 7 bases line up with TRBD1. V shed 5 bases and J 1 base; nucleotides not matched to a gene: 14. Germline V CDR1 and CDR2: SGHVS, FQNEAQ. This CDR3 spans 17 amino acids. Full variable domain (outside the CDR3, taken from reference TRBV7-8 and TRBJ2-7): GAGVSQSPRYKVAKRGQDVALRCDPISGHVSLFWYQQALGQGPEFLTYFQNEAQLDKSGLPSDRFFAERPEGSVSTLKIQRTQQEDSAVYLCASSRTFDGTASYEQYFGPGTRLTVT.

This chain connects TRBV5-8 to TRBJ1-2; D is unresolved. Trimming removed 0 bases at V and 2 bases at J, with 14 bases between. CDR1 is SGHTS, CDR2 YDEGEE, per germline. The CDR3 loop spans 16 amino acids. CDR3 protein: CASSLGRTHANYGYTF. The DNA of the CDR3 is TGTGCCAGCAGCTTGGGACGTACCCACGCGAACTATGGCTACACCTTC. The entire variable domain, with the rest obtained from reference TRBV5-8 and TRBJ1-2, is as follows: EAGVTQSPTHLIKTRGQQATLRCSPISGHTSVYWYQQALGLGLQFLLWYDEGEERNRGNFPPRFSGRQFPNYSSELNVNALELEDSALYLCASSLGRTHANYGYTFGSGTRLTVV.